This entry describes one TCR beta chain. Generated by immunoSEQ multiplex PCR, the TCRdb table keeps only in-frame clones and is missing some. Of 150,000 or so clones listed, just under 95% are singletons. The sample comes from a study of control samples from healthy donors and cancer patients. The V gene's germline CDR1 is MDHEN and CDR2 SYDVKM. This CDR3 has 13 residues. V lost 6 bases and J lost 7, with 15 bases in between. This TCR was recovered from a middle-aged man in good health. Material for sequencing was blood. The V call is TRBV28, the J call TRBJ2-5, with D possibly being TRBD2 (6 bases). The CDR3 loop reads CASSEGGSGTQYF. CDR3 DNA: TGTGCCAGCAGCGAGGGAGGATCCGGGACCCAGTACTTC.